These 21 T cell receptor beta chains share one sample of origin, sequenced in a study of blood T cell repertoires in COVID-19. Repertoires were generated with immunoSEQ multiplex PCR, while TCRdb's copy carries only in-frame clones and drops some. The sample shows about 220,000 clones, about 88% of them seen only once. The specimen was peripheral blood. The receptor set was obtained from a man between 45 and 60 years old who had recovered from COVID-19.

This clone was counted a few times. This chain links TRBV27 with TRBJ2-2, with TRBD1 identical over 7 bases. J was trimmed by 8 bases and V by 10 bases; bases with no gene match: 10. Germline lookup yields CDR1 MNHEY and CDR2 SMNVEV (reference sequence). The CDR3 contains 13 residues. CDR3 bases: TGTGCCACTACGACAGGGAGTTTAGGGGAGCTGTTTTTT. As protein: CATTTGSLGELFF.

CDR3 nucleotide sequence: TGTGCCAGCAGCTTGAGCGGGGGCGCATCGGGGGCCAACGTCCTGACTTTC. Translating gives CASSLSGGASGANVLTF. The J gene is TRBJ2-6, the V gene TRBV5-4, with 8 bases that match TRBD2. The V and J ends lost 1 base and 4 bases, in that order; junction bases with no gene match: 7. Germline V lookup: CDR1 SGHNT, CDR2 YYREEE (reference sequence). The CDR3 contains 17 residues.

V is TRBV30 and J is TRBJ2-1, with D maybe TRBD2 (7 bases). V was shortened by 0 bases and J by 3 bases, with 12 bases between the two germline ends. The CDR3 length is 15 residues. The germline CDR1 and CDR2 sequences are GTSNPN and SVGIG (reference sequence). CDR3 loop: CAWSVLGGVYNEQFF. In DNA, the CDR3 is TGTGCCTGGAGTGTGTTAGGGGGGGTCTACAATGAGCAGTTCTTC.

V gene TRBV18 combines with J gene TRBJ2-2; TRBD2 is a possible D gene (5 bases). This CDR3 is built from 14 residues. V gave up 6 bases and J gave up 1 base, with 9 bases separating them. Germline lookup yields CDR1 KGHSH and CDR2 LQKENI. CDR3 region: CASSASGNTGELFF. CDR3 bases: TGTGCCAGCTCGGCCAGCGGGAACACCGGGGAGCTGTTTTTT.

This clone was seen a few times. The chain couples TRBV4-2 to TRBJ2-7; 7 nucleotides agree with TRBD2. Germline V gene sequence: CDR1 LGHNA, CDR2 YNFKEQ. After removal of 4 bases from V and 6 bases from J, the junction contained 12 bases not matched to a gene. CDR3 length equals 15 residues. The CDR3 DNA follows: TGTGCCAGCAGCCCCAGTACTGCGGGAGAACGCGAGCAGTACTTC. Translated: CASSPSTAGEREQYF.

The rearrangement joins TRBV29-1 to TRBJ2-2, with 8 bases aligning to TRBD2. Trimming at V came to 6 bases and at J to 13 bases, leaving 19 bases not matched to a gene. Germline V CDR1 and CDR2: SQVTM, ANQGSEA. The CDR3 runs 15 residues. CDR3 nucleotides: TGCAGCGTCCGGACGGCGGGAGGCGCGGTGAATGGGCTGTTTTTT. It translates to CSVRTAGGAVNGLFF.

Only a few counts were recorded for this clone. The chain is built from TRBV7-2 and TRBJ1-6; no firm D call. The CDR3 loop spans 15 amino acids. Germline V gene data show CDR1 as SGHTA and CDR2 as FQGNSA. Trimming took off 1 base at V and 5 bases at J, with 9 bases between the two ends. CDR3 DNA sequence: TGTGCCAGCAGCTTAGGGGGAGTTAATAATTCACCCCTCCACTTT. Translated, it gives CASSLGGVNNSPLHF.

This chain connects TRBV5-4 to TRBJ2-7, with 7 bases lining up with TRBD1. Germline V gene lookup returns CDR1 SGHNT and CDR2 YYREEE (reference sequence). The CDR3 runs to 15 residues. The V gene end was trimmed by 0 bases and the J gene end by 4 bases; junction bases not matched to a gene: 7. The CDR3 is CASSLGGGDSYEQYF. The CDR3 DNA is TGTGCCAGCAGCTTGGGAGGGGGCGACTCGTACGAGCAGTACTTC.

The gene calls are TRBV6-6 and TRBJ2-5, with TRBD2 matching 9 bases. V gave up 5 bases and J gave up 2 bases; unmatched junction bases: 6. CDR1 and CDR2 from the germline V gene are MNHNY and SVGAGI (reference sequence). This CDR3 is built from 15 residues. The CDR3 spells CASSHGLATQETQYF. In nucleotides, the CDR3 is TGTGCCAGCAGTCACGGACTAGCGACGCAAGAGACCCAGTACTTC.

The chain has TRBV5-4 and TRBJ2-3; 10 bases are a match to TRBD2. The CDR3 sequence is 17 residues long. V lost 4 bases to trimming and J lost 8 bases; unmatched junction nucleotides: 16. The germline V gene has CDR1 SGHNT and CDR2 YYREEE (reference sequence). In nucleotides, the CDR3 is TGTGCCAGCAGCACGACTCGAGGAGCGGGAGGGCGGGGTACGCAGTATTTT. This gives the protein CASSTTRGAGGRGTQYF.

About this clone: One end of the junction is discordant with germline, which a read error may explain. The CDR3 region is CSASSPPVRRQPLFSCEQYF. The CDR3 region has the DNA TGCAGTGCTAGTTCGCCTCCTGTCCGAAGACAGCCCTTGTTCTCCTGCGAGCAGTACTTC. The chain joins TRBV20-1 to TRBJ2-7; TRBD1 might be the D (5 bases). CDR3 length equals 20 residues. The V gene's germline CDR1 is DFQATT and CDR2 SNEGSKA (reference sequence).

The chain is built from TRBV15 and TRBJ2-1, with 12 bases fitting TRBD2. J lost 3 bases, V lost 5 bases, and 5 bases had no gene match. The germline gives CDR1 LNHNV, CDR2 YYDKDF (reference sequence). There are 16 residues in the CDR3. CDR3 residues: CATSVTLAGGYNEQFF. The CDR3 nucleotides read TGTGCCACCAGCGTGACACTAGCGGGAGGCTACAATGAGCAGTTCTTC.

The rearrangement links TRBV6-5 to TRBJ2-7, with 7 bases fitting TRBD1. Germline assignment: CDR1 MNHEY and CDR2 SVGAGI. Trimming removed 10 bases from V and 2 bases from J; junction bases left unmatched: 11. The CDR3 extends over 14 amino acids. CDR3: CATYQGDRAYEQYF. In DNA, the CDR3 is TGTGCCACCTACCAGGGGGACAGAGCCTACGAGCAGTACTTC.

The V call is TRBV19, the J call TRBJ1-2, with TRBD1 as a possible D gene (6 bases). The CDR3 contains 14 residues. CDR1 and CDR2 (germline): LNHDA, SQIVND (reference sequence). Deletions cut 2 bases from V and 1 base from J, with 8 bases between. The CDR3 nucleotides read TGTGCCAGTAGTATAACAGGGTATAACTATGGCTACACCTTC. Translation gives CASSITGYNYGYTF.

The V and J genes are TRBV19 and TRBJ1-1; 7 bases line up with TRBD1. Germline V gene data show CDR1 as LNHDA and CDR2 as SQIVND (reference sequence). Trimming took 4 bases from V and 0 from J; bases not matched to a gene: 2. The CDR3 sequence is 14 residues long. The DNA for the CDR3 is TGTGCCAGTAGTAGGGGACAGTTGAACACTGAAGCTTTCTTT. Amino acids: CASSRGQLNTEAFF.

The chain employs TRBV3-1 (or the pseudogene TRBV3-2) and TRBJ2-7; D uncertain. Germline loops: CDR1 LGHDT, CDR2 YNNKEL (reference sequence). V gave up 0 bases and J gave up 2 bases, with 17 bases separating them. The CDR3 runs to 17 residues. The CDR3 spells CASSQEPWASMTYEQYF. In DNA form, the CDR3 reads TGTGCCAGCAGCCAAGAGCCTTGGGCCAGCATGACCTACGAGCAGTACTTC.

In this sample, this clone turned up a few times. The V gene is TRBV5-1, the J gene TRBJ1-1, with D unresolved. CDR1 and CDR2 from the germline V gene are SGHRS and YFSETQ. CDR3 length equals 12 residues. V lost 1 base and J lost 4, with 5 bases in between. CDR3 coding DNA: TGCGCCAGCAGCTTGTTCGGCACTGAAGCTTTCTTT. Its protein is CASSLFGTEAFF.

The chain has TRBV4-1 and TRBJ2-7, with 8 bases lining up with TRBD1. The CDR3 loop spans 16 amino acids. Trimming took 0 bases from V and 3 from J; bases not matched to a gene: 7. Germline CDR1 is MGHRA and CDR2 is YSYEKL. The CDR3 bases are TGCGCCAGCAGCCAAGATAGGGCAGGGGGCTACTACGAGCAGTACTTC. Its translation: CASSQDRAGGYYEQYF.

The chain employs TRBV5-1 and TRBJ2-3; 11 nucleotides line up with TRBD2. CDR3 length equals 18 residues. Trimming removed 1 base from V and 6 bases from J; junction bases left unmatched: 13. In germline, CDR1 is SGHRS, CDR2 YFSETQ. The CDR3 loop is CASSLTSGSMGSHDTQYF. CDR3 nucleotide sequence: TGCGCCAGCAGCTTGACTAGCGGGAGTATGGGGAGTCATGATACGCAGTATTTT.

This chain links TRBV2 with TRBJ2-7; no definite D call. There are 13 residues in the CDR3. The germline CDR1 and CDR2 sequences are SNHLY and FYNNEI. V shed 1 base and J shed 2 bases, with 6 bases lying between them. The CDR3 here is CASSEGRAYEQYF. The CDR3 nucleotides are TGTGCCAGCAGTGAAGGTCGAGCCTACGAGCAGTACTTC.

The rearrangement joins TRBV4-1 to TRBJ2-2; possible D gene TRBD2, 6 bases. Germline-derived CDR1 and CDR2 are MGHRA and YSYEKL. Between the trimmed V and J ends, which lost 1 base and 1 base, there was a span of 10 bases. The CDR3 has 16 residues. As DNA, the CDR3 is TGCGCCAGCAGCCAAGGCAACGGGAGGAACACCGGGGAGCTGTTTTTT. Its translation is CASSQGNGRNTGELFF.